Below, 5 T cell receptor beta chains from the same sample are listed, as sequenced in a study of cytomegalovirus exposure and HLA in healthy donors. The PCR was carried out with 60 Vbeta primers and 13 Jbeta primers. Clones were read by immunoSEQ multiplex PCR, and TCRdb kept only the in-frame ones, dropping some. This sample carries roughly 150,000 clones, roughly 73% of them seen once, and the ten largest clones take approximately 10%. The material sequenced was PBMCs. The receptor set was obtained from a man between 18 and 29 years old in good health and CMV-seropositive.

The chain recombines TRBV10-3 with TRBJ2-7; 10 bases align to TRBD1. Germline V lookup: CDR1 ENHRY, CDR2 SYGVKD. The ends lost 3 bases at V and 2 bases at J; junction bases unmatched: 4. The CDR3 covers 15 residues. The chain's CDR3 is CAISDRGQGPYEQYF. The DNA for the CDR3 is TGTGCCATCAGTGATCGGGGACAGGGGCCCTACGAGCAGTACTTC.

The rearrangement joins TRBV6-1 to TRBJ1-2; TRBD1 might be the D (6 bases). Germline loops: CDR1 MNHNS, CDR2 SASEGT. V was pared by 2 bases and J by 5 bases, with 9 bases between. The CDR3 length is 13 residues. This CDR3 is CASSEQGWYGYTF. DNA for the CDR3: TGTGCCAGCAGTGAACAGGGGTGGTATGGCTACACCTTC.

The gene calls are TRBV6-6 and TRBJ2-7; 9 bases map to TRBD1. Unmatched junction bases numbered 5, after V lost 5 bases and J lost 6 bases. Germline loops: CDR1 MNHNY, CDR2 SVGAGI (reference sequence). The CDR3 spans 13 residues. DNA for the CDR3: TGTGCCAGCAGTGCCTGGACAGGGGTCGAGCAGTACTTC. Its translation: CASSAWTGVEQYF.

On this clone: The junction departs from germline at one end; a sequencing error may be responsible. J is TRBJ2-1 and V is TRBV6-1; 8 positions match TRBD1. The germline V gene encodes CDR1 MNHNS and CDR2 SASEGT. This CDR3 is built from 14 residues. CDR3 sequence (DNA): TGTGCAAGCACCAAGGACAGGGCCTACAATGAGCAGTTCTTC. Translating gives CASTKDRAYNEQFF.

The chain combines TRBV5-1 with TRBJ2-3; TRBD2 agrees at 9 bases. Germline V gives CDR1 SGHRS, CDR2 YFSETQ. V lost 0 bases to trimming and J lost 4 bases; unmatched junction nucleotides: 0. The length of the CDR3 is 14 residues. The CDR3 region has the DNA TGCGCCAGCAGCTTGGGGACTAGCGCAGATACGCAGTATTTT. Amino acids: CASSLGTSADTQYF.